One and the same sample provided the 27 T cell receptor beta chains below, sequenced in a study of blood T cell repertoires in COVID-19. Profiled with immunoSEQ multiplex PCR; TCRdb holds only in-frame clones, not every one. The sample has around 15,000 clones, around 86% seen once. Sequenced material: peripheral blood. The receptors were gathered from a human donor in a cohort sampled during active COVID-19.

As concerns this clone: At one end the junction does not follow the germline gene, possibly because of a read error. The V gene is TRBV15, the J gene TRBJ1-3; TRBD1 matches 8 bases. Germline V CDR1 and CDR2: LNHNV, YYDKDF (reference sequence). The length of the CDR3 is 14 residues. The CDR3 is CVTSFGQGTNTIYF. In DNA, the CDR3 is TGTGTCACCAGCTTCGGACAGGGTACAAACACCATATATTTT. Filled out from reference TRBV15 and TRBJ1-3, the complete variable domain reads DAMVIQNPRYQVTQFGKPVTLSCSQTLNHNVMYWYQQKSSQAPKLLFHYYDKDFNNEADTPDNFQSRRPNTSFCFLDIRSPGLGDTAMYLCVTSFGQGTNTIYFGEGSWLTVV.

This chain connects TRBV4-2 to TRBJ2-3; TRBD2 aligns across 8 bases. Germline lookup yields CDR1 LGHNA and CDR2 YNFKEQ. Trimming took 0 bases from V and 0 from J; bases not matched to a gene: 5. The CDR3 length is 17 residues. CDR3 in amino acids: CASSQEMAGGSTDTQYF. The CDR3, as DNA: TGTGCCAGCAGCCAAGAGATGGCGGGGGGAAGCACAGATACGCAGTATTTT.

This clone has just one count. The chain has TRBV13 and TRBJ2-2; TRBD2 aligns across 9 bases. With 3 bases clipped from V and 5 bases from J, the junction kept 4 bases outside the gene matches. The CDR3 loop spans 15 amino acids. Germline CDR1 is PRHDT and CDR2 is FYEKMQ (reference sequence). DNA for the CDR3: TGTGCCAGCAGCTTTGAGCGGGGGGAAACCGGGGAGCTGTTTTTT. Translating it yields CASSFERGETGELFF.

This rearrangement joins TRBV6-5 to TRBJ1-2; tentatively, D is TRBD1 (6 bases). This CDR3 region has 14 residues. The V gene's germline CDR1 is MNHEY and CDR2 SVGAGI. V was clipped by 6 bases and J by 4 bases, with 15 bases between them. The CDR3 spells CASRQGILGYGYTF. In DNA form, the CDR3 reads TGTGCCAGCAGGCAGGGGATCCTAGGCTATGGCTACACCTTC.

This chain links TRBV19 with TRBJ1-4; no reliable D call. Germline CDR1 is LNHDA and CDR2 is SQIVND (reference sequence). The CDR3 consists of 14 residues. The V and J ends lost 4 bases and 8 bases respectively, with 14 bases between them. CDR3 protein: CASSNSVVGEKLFF. As DNA, the CDR3 is TGTGCCAGTAGTAATAGCGTGGTCGGGGAAAAACTGTTTTTT.

Here the CDR3 reads CASSLWTGPTNEKLFF. The DNA of the CDR3 is TGTGCCAGCAGTTTATGGACAGGCCCCACTAATGAAAAACTGTTTTTT. The chain joins TRBV28 to TRBJ1-4; the D gene is possibly TRBD1 (6 bases). From germline, CDR1 is MDHEN and CDR2 SYDVKM. The V end was cut by 0 bases, the J end by 2 bases, with 10 bases between. CDR3 length: 16 amino acids.

The CDR3 bases are TGTGCCAGCAGCGGACAGCCCACCGGGGAGCTGTTTTTT. This translates into CASSGQPTGELFF. The chain recombines TRBV2 with TRBJ2-2; maybe TRBD1 (6 bases). The germline V gene has CDR1 SNHLY and CDR2 FYNNEI. Trimming took 6 bases from V and 4 from J, leaving 9 bases between them. CDR3 length: 13 amino acids.

In DNA, the CDR3 is TGTGCCAGCAGCGAATCCAGGGGTAAGGGAACTGAAGCTTTCTTT. It translates to CASSESRGKGTEAFF. The chain has TRBV2 and TRBJ1-1; tentatively, D is TRBD1 (6 bases). CDR3 length: 15 amino acids. In germline, CDR1 is SNHLY, CDR2 FYNNEI. V shed 6 bases and J shed 5 bases, with 19 bases lying between them.

The rearrangement uses TRBV28 and TRBJ1-1, with D unclear. The germline gives CDR1 MDHEN, CDR2 SYDVKM. V shed 9 bases and J shed 5 bases, with 22 bases lying between them. This CDR3 has 15 residues. The CDR3 protein is CASSSEGRLLTEAFF. In DNA, the CDR3 is TGTGCCAGTTCGTCTGAGGGAAGGCTCCTAACTGAAGCTTTCTTT.

This clone has just a few counts. The J gene is TRBJ2-7, the V gene TRBV19, with D perhaps TRBD2 (6 bases). CDR1 and CDR2 from the germline V gene are LNHDA and SQIVND (reference sequence). There are 15 residues in the CDR3. With 6 bases removed from V and 1 base from J, the gap between germline ends came to 16 bases. The CDR3 nucleotides are TGTGCCAGTAGCCCAACCGGGGGACGTTCCTACGAGCAGTACTTC. Protein sequence: CASSPTGGRSYEQYF. Filled out from reference TRBV19 and TRBJ2-7, the complete variable domain reads DGGITQSPKYLFRKEGQNVTLSCEQNLNHDAMYWYRQDPGQGLRLIYYSQIVNDFQKGDIAEGYSVSREKKESFPLTVTSAQKNPTAFYLCASSPTGGRSYEQYFGPGTRLTVT.

As regards this clone: At one end, the junction sequence differs from germline, possibly due to a read error. The rearrangement uses TRBV19 and TRBJ1-1; D is unclear. Germline assignment: CDR1 LNHDA and CDR2 SQIVND (reference sequence). The CDR3 length is 12 residues. The CDR3 protein is CASSGSRSGWRF. The CDR3 nucleotides read TGTGCCAGTAGTGGTTCCCGTAGCGGGTGGCGTTTT.

V is TRBV5-4 and J is TRBJ1-2, with no clear D. The CDR3 has 15 residues. Germline CDR1 is SGHNT and CDR2 is YYREEE (reference sequence). V dropped 3 bases and J dropped 0 bases, with 12 bases sitting between them. The CDR3 DNA reads as TGTGCCAGCAGCTCTTGGGGAGGTTCTAACTATGGCTACACCTTC. This translates into CASSSWGGSNYGYTF.

CDR3 protein: CASSPRTGDYGYTF. The CDR3 nucleotides read TGTGCCAGCTCACCCCGCACAGGGGACTATGGCTACACCTTC. This chain joins TRBV18 and TRBJ1-2, with 7 bases identical to TRBD1. This CDR3 region has 14 residues. Per the germline V gene, CDR1 is KGHSH and CDR2 is LQKENI. V gave up 3 bases and J gave up 3 bases; unmatched junction bases: 4.

Only a few counts were recorded for this clone. The chain joins TRBV6-6 to TRBJ2-2; D is perhaps TRBD2 (5 bases). Germline lookup yields CDR1 MNHNY and CDR2 SVGAGI (reference sequence). Deletions cut 0 bases from V and 1 base from J, with 6 bases between. The CDR3 is 15 amino acids. In DNA, the CDR3 is TGTGCCAGCAGTTACTCGGGGAGGAACACCGGGGAGCTGTTTTTT. Amino acid sequence: CASSYSGRNTGELFF.

This clone was seen only a few times. This chain connects TRBV6-5 to TRBJ1-6; D is unresolved. V was trimmed by 1 base and J by 6 bases, leaving 4 bases between them. Germline values: CDR1 MNHEY, CDR2 SVGAGI. The CDR3 runs 13 residues. The CDR3 sequence is CASSYFSNSPLHF. Here the CDR3 DNA reads TGTGCCAGCAGTTACTTCAGTAATTCACCCCTCCACTTT.

The chain couples TRBV11-2 to TRBJ2-3; possible D gene TRBD2, 5 bases. Trimming pared 0 bases from V and 13 bases from J, leaving 17 bases between. The CDR3 covers 14 residues. CDR1 and CDR2 (germline): SGHAT, FQNNGV. DNA for the CDR3: TGTGCCAGCAGCTTAGATCTGGCTGCATCGAGGGAGTATTTT. Protein: CASSLDLAASREYF.

The chain recombines TRBV27 with TRBJ1-1; 8 bases fit TRBD1. From germline, CDR1 is MNHEY and CDR2 SMNVEV (reference sequence). The CDR3 extends over 19 amino acids. V lost 3 bases to trimming and J lost 0 bases; unmatched junction nucleotides: 15. The CDR3 DNA reads TGTGCCAGCAGTTTCTACGGGCCCGGGACAGGCCGAATGAACACTGAAGCTTTCTTT. Translated, it gives CASSFYGPGTGRMNTEAFF.

The V call is TRBV20-1, the J call TRBJ1-6; a possible D gene is TRBD1 (6 bases). Germline V lookup: CDR1 DFQATT, CDR2 SNEGSKA (reference sequence). The CDR3 is 17 residues long. Trimming cost V 3 bases and J 5 bases, with 20 bases left between them. Written as DNA, the CDR3 is TGCAGTGCTAGTATCCCTGATAACAGGGCCGATAATTCACCCCTCCACTTT. This translates into CSASIPDNRADNSPLHF.

This clone has more than one count but fewer than ten. The rearrangement links TRBV6-5 to TRBJ2-1; 7 bases agree with TRBD2. The V segment lost 6 bases and the J segment 4 bases; nucleotides outside the gene matches: 9. Looked up from germline, CDR1 is MNHEY and CDR2 is SVGAGI. The CDR3 covers 15 residues. CDR3 amino acids: CASSGAASGYNEQFF. The CDR3 nucleotides read TGTGCCAGCAGCGGTGCGGCTAGCGGTTACAATGAGCAGTTCTTC.

The chain combines TRBV7-3 with TRBJ2-3, with 8 bases matching TRBD1. The V segment lost 6 bases and the J segment 5 bases; nucleotides outside the gene matches: 7. This CDR3 contains 14 residues. Germline V CDR1 and CDR2: SGHTA, FQGTGA. DNA of the CDR3: TGTGCCAGCAGTTCGACAGGGGCGGTAGATACGCAGTATTTT. Amino acids: CASSSTGAVDTQYF.

The gene calls are TRBV4-3 and TRBJ2-5; 9 bases match TRBD1. The CDR3 length is 18 residues. Trimming cost V 2 bases and J 0 bases; bases outside gene matches: 10. Per the germline V gene, CDR1 is LGHNA and CDR2 is YSLEER. The CDR3 sequence is CASSQHNPQGAHQETQYF. CDR3 nucleotides: TGCGCCAGCAGCCAACATAACCCACAGGGGGCCCACCAAGAGACCCAGTACTTC.

The chain links TRBV7-9 to TRBJ2-7; TRBD1 matches at 8 bases. Germline-derived CDR1 and CDR2 are SEHNR and FQNEAQ (reference sequence). Trimming cost V 11 bases and J 0 bases; bases outside gene matches: 6. This CDR3 contains 13 residues. CDR3 residues: CAGAQGASYEQYF. The CDR3 coding sequence is TGTGCCGGGGCCCAGGGGGCCTCCTACGAGCAGTACTTC.

The chain carries TRBV29-1 and TRBJ2-5, with D possibly TRBD2 on 7 matching bases. The germline gives CDR1 SQVTM, CDR2 ANQGSEA. This CDR3 is built from 13 residues. CDR3 in amino acids: CTVGGASRETQYF. CDR3 in DNA: TGCACCGTAGGGGGGGCTTCGCGGGAGACCCAGTACTTC.

V is TRBV29-1 and J is TRBJ2-5, with 9 nucleotides matching TRBD1. The CDR3 is made up of 16 amino acids. Germline CDR1 reads SQVTM; CDR2 reads ANQGSEA. The V gene end was trimmed by 4 bases and the J gene end by 4 bases; junction bases not matched to a gene: 13. This CDR3 is CSVGRTGVSQGETQYF. CDR3 DNA sequence: TGCAGCGTTGGGCGGACAGGGGTCTCTCAGGGAGAGACCCAGTACTTC. Full variable domain (rest looked up from reference TRBV29-1 and TRBJ2-5): SAVISQKPSRDICQRGTSLTIQCQVDSQVTMMFWYRQQPGQSLTLIATANQGSEATYESGFVIDKFPISRPNLTFSTLTVSNMSPEDSSIYLCSVGRTGVSQGETQYFGPGTRLLVL.

CDR3 DNA: TGTGCCAGCAGTGAGAGGCAGGGATATAGCAATCAGCCCCAGCATTTT. Translation gives CASSERQGYSNQPQHF. The chain couples TRBV6-1 to TRBJ1-5, with D maybe TRBD1 (5 bases). Germline V gene lookup returns CDR1 MNHNS and CDR2 SASEGT. The CDR3 runs 16 residues. The V gene lost 3 bases and the J gene lost 0 bases, with 12 bases spanning the gap.

V gene TRBV21-1 combines with J gene TRBJ2-3; the DNA was not used to check the table's D call, TRBD2. TRBV21-1 is a pseudogene locus. CDR3 length equals 13 residues. In nucleotides, the CDR3 is TGTGCCAGCAGCAACGCGAAGAGAGATACGCAGTATTTT. Protein: CASSNAKRDTQYF.

The table lists this clone with a count of one. This chain uses TRBV6-5 with TRBJ1-3, with a tentative D call TRBD1 (5 bases). The CDR3 runs 13 residues. V shed 10 bases and J shed 6 bases, with 16 bases lying between them. Germline-derived CDR1 and CDR2 are MNHEY and SVGAGI. Written as DNA, the CDR3 is TGTGCCACGGAACCGACAGAGGAAAACACCATATATTTT. Amino acids: CATEPTEENTIYF.